This T cell receptor (beta chain) was found in a study of cytomegalovirus exposure and HLA in healthy donors. Study-wide background: About 85 million unique TCR sequences came from HLA-typed donors in an early release.

CDR3 length equals 14 residues. Unmatched junction bases numbered 1, after V lost 4 bases and J lost 3 bases. Germline-derived CDR1 and CDR2 are LNHNV and YYDKDF (reference sequence). A word on this clone: Its antigen is unknown.

The PCR ran on 60 Vbeta and 13 Jbeta primers. Produced via immunoSEQ multiplex PCR; TCRdb's table is partial and in-frame only. Among under 250,000 clones listed, roughly 85% were seen once. Study-level results: Presence/absence comparisons presumed near-even sequencing depth among donors.

Sequencing input: PBMCs. The chain carries TRBV15 and TRBJ2-7; 12 nucleotides agree with TRBD2. The sequence was collected from a woman between 50 and 59 years old in good health and CMV-seronegative. Written as DNA, the CDR3 is TGTGCCACCAGCATACTAGCGGGAGGCTACGAGCAGTACTTC. Protein: CATSILAGGYEQYF.